These 18 T cell receptor beta chains came from one sample sequenced in a study of human T cells and chemical hapten exposure. TCRdb called the RACE reads again in MiXCR, with one record for every CDR3 protein. This table holds about 80,000 distinct CDR3 sequences, roughly 7.1% found once. Described time point: patch test 1, 2 weeks after DPC sensitization. Treatment given: therapeutic diphenylcyclopropenone sensitization with weekly scalp DPC. Sample: whole blood, taken in connection with sensitization to the hapten diphenylcyclopropenone (DPC). These receptors were taken from a woman under 40 with alopecia areata. Some clones in this sample may be carry-over from other donors' samples.

This clonotype was counted many times. The rearrangement uses TRBV29-1 and TRBJ1-2, with TRBD1 matching over 9 bases. J lost 7 bases, V lost 4 bases, and 10 bases had no gene match. CDR3 size: 14 residues. The germline gives CDR1 SQVTM, CDR2 ANQGSEA. This CDR3 is CSVGGQGSIIGYTF. CDR3 in DNA: TGCAGCGTTGGTGGACAGGGGAGTATCATTGGCTACACCTTC.

This clonotype occurred a few times. The chain joins TRBV4-1 to TRBJ1-6, with TRBD1 matching over 9 bases. From germline, CDR1 is MGHRA and CDR2 YSYEKL. J was trimmed by 7 bases and V by 0 bases; bases with no gene match: 4. The CDR3 is made up of 16 amino acids. The CDR3 DNA follows: TGCGCCAGCAGCCAAGATGGGACAGGGAGGAATTCACCCCTCCACTTT. Its protein product is CASSQDGTGRNSPLHF.

This clonotype has ten or more counts. The chain links TRBV6-1 to TRBJ2-3; possibly TRBD1 for D (6 bases). CDR3 length equals 15 residues. Germline V gene data show CDR1 as MNHNS and CDR2 as SASEGT. Trimming left V 0 bases short and J 4 bases short, with 11 bases between. The CDR3 DNA reads as TGTGCCAGCAGTGAAGCGGTAAAGGGGGCAGATACGCAGTATTTT. This gives the protein CASSEAVKGADTQYF.

This clonotype was counted between two and nine times. The chain is built from TRBV12-3 or TRBV12-4 and TRBJ1-1; D remains unclear. The CDR3 consists of 13 residues. V was trimmed by 4 bases and J by 4 bases, leaving 10 bases between them. The CDR3 spells CASSSAMGTEAFF. The CDR3 DNA sequence: TGTGCCAGCAGTTCGGCTATGGGCACTGAAGCTTTCTTT.

Ten or more counts support this clonotype. This chain connects TRBV7-9 to TRBJ2-3; 8 positions agree with TRBD2. This CDR3 comprises 16 residues. The germline V gene encodes CDR1 SEHNR and CDR2 FQNEAQ (reference sequence). The J segment lost 3 bases and the V segment lost 5 bases, leaving 10 bases of the junction unmatched. The CDR3 DNA reads TGTGCCAGCAGCCTCAGGGCAGCGGGGGCTACAGATACGCAGTATTTT. Translating gives CASSLRAAGATDTQYF.

This clonotype was counted at least ten times. The chain joins TRBV19 to TRBJ1-5; D remains unclear. Trimming removed 1 base at V and 3 bases at J, with 13 bases between. CDR3 length: 16 amino acids. CDR1 and CDR2 (germline): LNHDA, SQIVND (reference sequence). CDR3 amino acids: CASSIGGRRVNQPQHF. The CDR3 region has the DNA TGTGCCAGTAGTATAGGCGGGCGGCGGGTCAATCAGCCCCAGCATTTT.

In this sample, this clonotype turned up a few times. The V call is TRBV12-3 or TRBV12-4, the J call TRBJ2-5; a possible D gene is TRBD2 (6 bases). The CDR3 loop spans 15 amino acids. Trimming removed 6 bases at V and 4 bases at J, with 18 bases between. The CDR3 DNA sequence: TGTGCCAGCAGGCAGCGGGTCGAGGTCGGAGAGACCCAGTACTTC. It specifies CASRQRVEVGETQYF.

This clonotype was counted a few times. This chain connects TRBV5-6 to TRBJ1-3, with D hard to call. V lost 1 base and J 0 bases, leaving 11 bases between the germline ends. CDR3 length: 16 residues. Looked up from germline, CDR1 is SGHDT and CDR2 is YYEEEE. The CDR3 DNA follows: TGTGCCAGCAGCTTGTCCCCGGCCTTCTCTGGAAACACCATATATTTT. Its translation is CASSLSPAFSGNTIYF.

To note about this clonotype: This may come from a read error, since a much larger clone is one base off. The rearrangement links TRBV20-1 to TRBJ2-3, with a possible D match to TRBD1 (5 bases). Trimming pared 5 bases from V and 3 bases from J, leaving 21 bases between. Germline values: CDR1 DFQATT, CDR2 SNEGSKA (reference sequence). This CDR3 has 16 amino acids. CDR3 amino acids: CSADGLQGRFTDTQYF. DNA of the CDR3: TGCAGTGCTGACGGGCTCCAGGGAAGGTTTACAGATACGCAGTATTTT.

This sequence joins TRBV12-3 or TRBV12-4 and TRBJ2-6; 8 bases match TRBD2. With 1 base clipped from V and 1 base from J, the junction kept 6 bases outside the gene matches. The CDR3 totals 18 residues. CDR3 nucleotide sequence: TGTGCCAGCAGTTTAGGGCGGGGGGTTCGGTCTGGGGCCAACGTCCTGACTTTC. It specifies CASSLGRGVRSGANVLTF.

J is TRBJ2-7 and V is TRBV20-1; perhaps TRBD1 as D (5 bases). Trimming left V 1 base short and J 5 bases short, with 9 bases between. The CDR3 runs to 12 residues. Germline assignment: CDR1 DFQATT and CDR2 SNEGSKA (reference sequence). CDR3 coding DNA: TGCAGTGCTAGAGGGGGCGTCCACGAGCAGTACTTC. Translated: CSARGGVHEQYF.

This clonotype was detected only once. This may be a read error, as it is one base from a much larger clone. The rearrangement links TRBV3-1 to TRBJ1-1; D is undetermined. Trimming removed 0 bases at V and 4 bases at J, with 9 bases between. CDR3 size: 14 residues. Germline CDR1 is LGHDT and CDR2 is YNNKEL (reference sequence). The CDR3 DNA reads TGTGCCAGCAGCCAAGAAGTTGAGGGCACTGAAGCTTTCTTT. Translation: CASSQEVEGTEAFF. Together with reference TRBV3-1 and TRBJ1-1, the CDR3 gives the full variable domain: DTAVSQTPKYLVTQMGNDKSIKCEQNLGHDTMYWYKQDSKKFLKIMFSYNNKELIINETVPNRFSPKSPDKAHLNLHINSLELGDSAVYFCASSQEVEGTEAFFGQGTRLTVV.

J is TRBJ2-2 and V is TRBV5-1; D might be TRBD2 (5 bases). The CDR3 runs to 13 residues. Trimming shortened V by 3 bases and J by 6 bases, and 9 bases separated the two germline ends. Germline-derived CDR1 and CDR2 are SGHRS and YFSETQ. The CDR3 spells CASSSGRAGELFF. The CDR3 nucleotides are TGCGCCAGCAGCTCTGGGCGGGCCGGGGAGCTGTTTTTT.

This clonotype turned up a few times. The chain has TRBV25-1 and TRBJ1-1; D not resolved. The CDR3 extends over 13 amino acids. Trimming stripped 6 bases from V and 3 bases from J, with 11 bases between. In germline, CDR1 is MGHDK, CDR2 SYGVNS. The CDR3 loop is CASSLTADTEAFF. Written as DNA, the CDR3 is TGTGCCAGCAGCCTGACGGCGGACACTGAAGCTTTCTTT.

A few counts support this clonotype. The CDR3 sequence: CATQISGTGGAGAFF. The DNA of the CDR3 is TGTGCCACCCAAATCTCCGGGACAGGGGGCGCCGGCGCTTTCTTT. This rearrangement joins TRBV6-6 to TRBJ1-1, with 12 bases aligning to TRBD1. Germline V gives CDR1 MNHNY, CDR2 SVGAGI (reference sequence). CDR3 length: 15 residues. V dropped 10 bases and J dropped 11; count of bases not matched to a gene: 17.

This clonotype has ten or more counts. The rearrangement links TRBV20-1 to TRBJ1-3; D uncertain. CDR3 length equals 14 residues. Germline assignment: CDR1 DFQATT and CDR2 SNEGSKA (reference sequence). The V and J ends lost 6 bases and 0 bases respectively, with 12 bases between them. The DNA for the CDR3 is TGCAGTGCCGCTCCTGACGACTCTGGAAACACCATATATTTT. This translates into CSAAPDDSGNTIYF.

This clonotype appeared a few times. The genes are TRBV15 and TRBJ2-7, with 7 bases matching TRBD1. The CDR3 is 15 amino acids. V gave up 5 bases and J gave up 2 bases; unmatched junction bases: 9. The germline V gene has CDR1 LNHNV and CDR2 YYDKDF (reference sequence). CDR3 bases: TGTGCCACCAGCGCGCAGACAGGGCCGACCTACGAGCAGTACTTC. It encodes CATSAQTGPTYEQYF.

Many counts were recorded for this clonotype. The rearrangement links TRBV12-3 or TRBV12-4 to TRBJ1-1; TRBD1 is a possible D gene (5 bases). Trimming took off 6 bases at V and 1 base at J, with 24 bases between the two ends. The CDR3 extends over 18 amino acids. CDR3 bases: TGTGCCAGCAGCCCCAACCCAGGGAGAGGATCTGGGAACACTGAAGCTTTCTTT. Protein sequence: CASSPNPGRGSGNTEAFF.